The clone carrying this T cell receptor (beta chain) has a handful of counts. Antigen unknown. The data belong to a study of T-cell memory formation after mild COVID-19. Germline V gene sequence: CDR1 MGHRA, CDR2 YSYEKL. CDR3 length: 16 residues. Trimming pared 4 bases from V and 5 bases from J, leaving 17 bases between. MiXCR, applied by TCRdb to the 5' RACE reads, yields one record per CDR3 protein. In the table there are 49,000 or so distinct CDR3 sequences, about 7.3% of which are singletons. Study observations and caveats: A subset of responding clones appeared in pre-infection memory, suggesting cross-reactive memory joined. Of the contracting clones, CD4+ ones lay mainly in CM and EM, and CD8+ ones in EMRA.

The sequence derives from a man between 18 and 29 years old who had mild COVID-19 (a few samples of this study predate the infection). Cell type and time point are not known. The chain recombines TRBV4-1 with TRBJ2-2; D may be TRBD2 (6 bases). The sequenced material came from PBMCs or a T cell subset sorted from them (not recorded which). The DNA for the CDR3 is TGCGCCAGCAGCCCTACCCCGGGACTGACGACCGGGGAGCTGTTTTTT. As protein: CASSPTPGLTTGELFF.